A selection of T cell receptor beta chains follows, all from one sample in a study of tumor-infiltrating lymphocytes in primary liver carcinoma. TCRdb ran MiXCR on the multiplex PCR reads and lists one entry per CDR3 protein. Among around 100,000 distinct CDR3 sequences listed, roughly 69% were seen once. Sequencing was carried out using liver tumor tissue from sampling region 5. The receptor source for this set is a woman aged 60-75 years with primary liver carcinoma and hepatitis B virus infection. CDR3s include the opening cysteine and the closing phenylalanine or tryptophan. Fields, in order: V gene, D gene, J gene, clone size, CDR3 DNA, CDR3 protein. D genes are given only for firm matches. A row's size may be missing; if present it is once, few, many or a size class.

>TRBV12-3/TRBV12-4|TRBD1|TRBJ2-1|.
TGCGCCAGCACCACGGACAGGGGCAATGGGCAGTTCTTC
CASTTDRGNGQFF
>TRBV2|.|TRBJ2-7|.
TGTGCCAGCAACAGGGAAACCTACGAGCAGTACTTC
CASNRETYEQYF
>TRBV11-2|TRBD2|TRBJ2-7|.
TGTGTCAACAGTTTAACTAGCGGGAGCGAGCAGTACTTC
CVNSLTSGSEQYF
>TRBV6-1|.|TRBJ2-1|few
TGTGCCAGCGGACGAGAGGCGGGTGACTACAACGAGCGGTTCTTC
CASGREAGDYNERFF
>TRBV4-2|TRBD2|TRBJ2-1|.
TGTGCCAGCAGAGTTCAAAGCGGGAGGGCCGGTGATGAGCAGTTCTTC
CASRVQSGRAGDEQFF
>TRBV11-2|.|TRBJ2-2|medium-sized
TGTGCCAGCAGCCCCCGTTCTGGGGGCTCCGGGGAGCTGTTTTTT
CASSPRSGGSGELFF
>TRBV5-1|.|TRBJ2-2|few
TGCGCCAGCAGCTCAGGACAGCAAGCGAACACCGGGGAGCTGTTTTTT
CASSSGQQANTGELFF
>TRBV5-1|TRBD2|TRBJ2-1|.
TGCGTCAGCAGCTTGGTATTAGCGGGAGGGAATGAGCAGTTCTTC
CVSSLVLAGGNEQFF
>TRBV6-6|TRBD1|TRBJ2-7|many
TGTGCCAGCAGATCGGGACAGGATTCCTACGAGCAGTACTTC
CASRSGQDSYEQYF
>TRBV5-6|.|TRBJ2-3|.
TGTGCCGGCAGCTTGTTAGGCGCCTCTAGCACAGATACGCAGTATTTT
CAGSLLGASSTDTQYF
>TRBV11-3|TRBD2|TRBJ2-1|medium-sized
TGTGCCAGCAGCCTGGGGGGGGGTGAGGGCAATGAGCAGTTCTTC
CASSLGGGEGNEQFF
>TRBV11-2|.|TRBJ1-6|.
TGTGCCAGCAGCTTCCATTTTGGCTCACCCCTCCACTTT
CASSFHFGSPLHF
>TRBV28|.|TRBJ1-6|few
TGTGCCAGCAGTTTATCCGGCAGAACACCCCTCCACTTT
CASSLSGRTPLHF
>TRBV6-5|.|TRBJ2-2|many
TGTGCCACCAAGACCAGCGGGTACCGGCGGGGCACCGGGGAGCTGTTTTTT
CATKTSGYRRGTGELFF
>TRBV6-5|TRBD2|TRBJ2-1|many
TGTGCCAGCAGTTACCCAGGACTAGCGAATGAGCAGTTCTTC
CASSYPGLANEQFF
>TRBV4-2|TRBD2|TRBJ2-3|.
TGCGCCAGCAGCCAAGTTGGGAGCGGGGGGCTCACAGATACGCAGTATTTT
CASSQVGSGGLTDTQYF
>TRBV10-3|.|TRBJ2-7|.
TGCGCCATCAGTGCCAACCCCTACGCGCAGTACTTC
CAISANPYAQYF
>TRBV12-3/TRBV12-4|.|TRBJ1-2|.
TGTGCCAGCACATTCGGACATGGGGCGAGTGGCTACACCTTC
CASTFGHGASGYTF
>TRBV7-8|.|TRBJ2-1|.
TGTGCCAGCAGCCCGGGTCCCCACAGACCCAATGAGCAGTGCTTC
CASSPGPHRPNEQCF
>TRBV11-2|TRBD1|TRBJ2-3|.
TGTACCGGCAGCTCAGCAGGACAGGCGATCACAGATACGCAGTATTTT
CTGSSAGQAITDTQYF
>TRBV10-2|.|TRBJ2-2|many
TGCGCCAGCAGTGAGCGGGACACCGGGGAGCTGTTTTTT
CASSERDTGELFF
>TRBV29-1|TRBD2|TRBJ2-1|.
TGCAGCGTCCATCCGGCTAGCGGGACGTCCCGAAGGAGTGCGCAGTTCTTC
CSVHPASGTSRRSAQFF
>TRBV28|.|TRBJ1-5|.
TGTGCCAGCAGTTTCGTGGGGGTCGGTCAGCCCCAGCATTTT
CASSFVGVGQPQHF
>TRBV12-3/TRBV12-4|.|TRBJ1-4|.
TGTGCCGGCAGTCTAAATCTGTCGGAAAAACTGTTTTTT
CAGSLNLSEKLFF
>TRBV4-2|TRBD2|TRBJ2-7|.
TGTGATAGCAGCCGGACTAGCGGGGGAGAGCAGTACTTC
CDSSRTSGGEQYF
>TRBV28|TRBD1|TRBJ2-5|.
TGTGCCGGCAACTTAAGGGGGCCCGGGTTGGAGACCCAGTACTTC
CAGNLRGPGLETQYF
>TRBV5-4|TRBD2|TRBJ2-5|.
TGTGCCAGCAGCTCTCGGGGACTAGCGGAACGAGAGACCCAGTACTTC
CASSSRGLAERETQYF
>TRBV4-2|.|TRBJ1-1|.
TGTGCCAGCAGTCAAGAAGGCGGTCTGGTAGTAACTGAAGCTTTCTTT
CASSQEGGLVVTEAFF
>TRBV11-3|.|TRBJ2-1|.
TGTGCCAGTGCCGGGGGCTACAATGAGCAGTTCTTC
CASAGGYNEQFF
>TRBV25-1|.|TRBJ2-5|.
TGTGCCAGCAGTGCCATGATACAAGAGACCCAGTACTTC
CASSAMIQETQYF
>TRBV4-2|TRBD2|TRBJ2-3|many
TGTGCCAGCAGCCAAGTGGAGGGAGGGCGCACAGATACGCAGTATTTT
CASSQVEGGRTDTQYF
>TRBV9|TRBD1|TRBJ2-3|.
TGTGCCAGCAGCAGGGGACAGGGGGCGGATACGCAGTATTTT
CASSRGQGADTQYF
>TRBV11-2|.|TRBJ2-2|once
TGTGCTAGCAGCTTAGATAGGAGAGGGGAGCTGTTTTTT
CASSLDRRGELFF
>TRBV2|.|TRBJ2-7|.
TGTGCCAGCAGGGAAGACCTTAGCGGTTCCTGCGAGCAGTATTTC
CASREDLSGSCEQYF
>TRBV11-3|TRBD2|TRBJ2-1|once
TGTGCCAGTAGCATGGGGGGGGGTGAGGGCAACGAGCAGTTCTTC
CASSMGGGEGNEQFF
>TRBV7-3|.|TRBJ2-1|.
TGTGCCAGCAGCTTAACGGGGCGAGGTGAGCAGTTCTTC
CASSLTGRGEQFF
>TRBV7-9|.|TRBJ1-1|.
TGTGCCAGCAGCTTAGGGGAGCCTGACACTGAAGCTTTCTTT
CASSLGEPDTEAFF
>TRBV7-8|TRBD2|TRBJ2-1|.
TGTGCCAGCAGCTTAGAAATAGCGGGATCCCGGGATGAGCAGTTCTTC
CASSLEIAGSRDEQFF
>TRBV29-1|TRBD1|TRBJ1-5|.
TGCAGCGTTGCGGGACAGTGGATGGGTCAGTCCCAGCATTTT
CSVAGQWMGQSQHF
>TRBV7-9|.|TRBJ2-1|few
TGTGCCAGCAGCTTAAATACTCCTCGTGCGGGGGCTACCCAATGGAATGGGCAGTTCTTC
CASSLNTPRAGATQWNGQFF
>TRBV10-3|.|TRBJ2-1|.
TGTGCCATCACTGGCGTGAGTAATGAGCAGTTCTTC
CAITGVSNEQFF
>TRBV12-3/TRBV12-4|TRBD1|TRBJ1-1|many
TGTGCCAGCAGTCCCCCCACAGGGGGGGGGGGTGAAGCTTTCTTT
CASSPPTGGGGEAFF
>TRBV4-1|.|TRBJ1-1|.
TGCGCCAGCAGCCTCCGGGGGCGGGTTAACACTGAAGCTTTCTTT
CASSLRGRVNTEAFF